This T cell receptor beta chain was retrieved from a study of T cell responses to AZD1222 COVID-19 vaccine. For the study at large: It was second doses at about 4 or about 12 weeks that were pooled.

The CDR3 is 13 residues long. V shed 3 bases and J shed 1 base, with 4 bases lying between them. This clone was recorded once. Its antigen remains unknown. The study's findings and limits: Sampling that yielded the repertoires occurred only after the peak T cell response.

Clones were sequenced by immunoSEQ multiplex PCR, and TCRdb holds only the in-frame ones, with some missing. The data hold roughly 110,000 clones, with about 85% observed a single time. The specimen comprised peripheral blood, sampled on day 0 of AZD1222 vaccination. The receptor was isolated from an adult in good health. The V and J genes are TRBV12-3 or TRBV12-4 and TRBJ1-5; D gene unclear. The CDR3 here is CASSLGSNQPQHF. CDR3 sequence (DNA): TGTGCCAGCAGTTTGGGCAGCAATCAGCCCCAGCATTTT.